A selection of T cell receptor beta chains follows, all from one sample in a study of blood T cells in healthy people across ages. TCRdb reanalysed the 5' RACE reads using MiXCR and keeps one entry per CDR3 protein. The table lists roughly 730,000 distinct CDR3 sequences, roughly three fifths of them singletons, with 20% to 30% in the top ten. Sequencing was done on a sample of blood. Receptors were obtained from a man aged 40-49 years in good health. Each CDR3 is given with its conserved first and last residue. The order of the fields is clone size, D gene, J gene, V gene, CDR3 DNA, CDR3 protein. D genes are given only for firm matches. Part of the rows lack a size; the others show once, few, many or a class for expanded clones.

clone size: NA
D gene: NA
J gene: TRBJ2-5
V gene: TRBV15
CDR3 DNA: TGTGCCACCAGCAGGCCTCAGGGACTCCAAGAGACCCAGTACTTC
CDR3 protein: CATSRPQGLQETQYF

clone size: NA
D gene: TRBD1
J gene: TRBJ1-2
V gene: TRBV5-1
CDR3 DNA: TGCGCCAGCAGCTTGAGTGGACAGGACTATGGCTACACCTTC
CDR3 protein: CASSLSGQDYGYTF

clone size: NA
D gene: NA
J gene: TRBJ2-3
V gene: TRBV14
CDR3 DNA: TGTGCCAGCAGCCAAGATATCCGGTTTCATGGCACAGATACGCAGTATTTT
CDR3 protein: CASSQDIRFHGTDTQYF

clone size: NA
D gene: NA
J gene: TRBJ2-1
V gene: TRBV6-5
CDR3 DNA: TGTGCCAGCAGTTACCCCGGCAATGAGCAGTTCTTC
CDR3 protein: CASSYPGNEQFF

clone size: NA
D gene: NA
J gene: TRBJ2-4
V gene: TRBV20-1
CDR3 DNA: TGCAGTGCTGACTCGGGGGCAGAGCAGTACTTC
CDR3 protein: CSADSGAEQYF

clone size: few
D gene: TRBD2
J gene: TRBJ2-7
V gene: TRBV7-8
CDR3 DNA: TGTGCCAGCCGGGTACGGGGGGACCCATTCTACGAGCAGTACTTC
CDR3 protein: CASRVRGDPFYEQYF

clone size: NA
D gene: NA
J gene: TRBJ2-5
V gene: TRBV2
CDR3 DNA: TGTGCCAGCCTCAGGAACGGGGCCCGACAAGAGACCCAGTACTTC
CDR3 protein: CASLRNGARQETQYF

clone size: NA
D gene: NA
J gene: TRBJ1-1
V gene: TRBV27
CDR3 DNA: TGTGCCAGCAGCCCCACAGTTTACACTGAAGCTTTCTTT
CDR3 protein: CASSPTVYTEAFF

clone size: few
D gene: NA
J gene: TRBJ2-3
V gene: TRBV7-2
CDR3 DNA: TGTGCCAGCAGCCTGGCTAGTAACACAGATACGCAGTATTTT
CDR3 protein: CASSLASNTDTQYF

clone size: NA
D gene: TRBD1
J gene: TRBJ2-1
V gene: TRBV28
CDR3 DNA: TGTGCCAGCAGTTTAGGGGACAGCCACAATGAGCAGTTCTTC
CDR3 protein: CASSLGDSHNEQFF

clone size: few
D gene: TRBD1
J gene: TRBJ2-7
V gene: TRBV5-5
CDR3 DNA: TGTGCCAGCAGCCAGGGGGACAGGGGGCCCCTAGGGGAAAACTACGAGCAGTACTTC
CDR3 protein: CASSQGDRGPLGENYEQYF

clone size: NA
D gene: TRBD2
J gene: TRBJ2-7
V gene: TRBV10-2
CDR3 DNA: TGCGCCAGCAGTGTCGTGGCGGGAGCTTCGTACGAGCAGTACTTC
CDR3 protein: CASSVVAGASYEQYF

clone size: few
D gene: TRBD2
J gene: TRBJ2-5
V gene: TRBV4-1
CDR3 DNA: TGCGCCAGCAGGGGCCTAGCGGAGGAGGGAGAGACCCAGTACTTC
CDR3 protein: CASRGLAEEGETQYF

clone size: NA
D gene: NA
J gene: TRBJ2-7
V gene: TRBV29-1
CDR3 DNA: TGCAGCGTTGTCAATCCCACCTACGAGCAGTACTTC
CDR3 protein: CSVVNPTYEQYF

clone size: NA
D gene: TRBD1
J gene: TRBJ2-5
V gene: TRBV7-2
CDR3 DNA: TGTGCCAGCAGCTCACAGGGGGCGCGGGAGACCCAGTACTTC
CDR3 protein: CASSSQGARETQYF

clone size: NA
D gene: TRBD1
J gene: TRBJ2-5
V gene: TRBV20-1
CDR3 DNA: TGCAGTGCTAGAGGGTTAGGACAGGGGGCGAGGGAGACCCAGTACTTC
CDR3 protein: CSARGLGQGARETQYF

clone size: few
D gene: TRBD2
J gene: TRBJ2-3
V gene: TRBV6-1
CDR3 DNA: TGTGCCAGCAGTCCCCGGACTAGCGGGGAGTCTAGCACAGATACGCAGTATTTT
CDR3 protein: CASSPRTSGESSTDTQYF

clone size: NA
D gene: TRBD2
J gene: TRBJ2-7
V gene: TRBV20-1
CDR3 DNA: TGCAGTGCTATAACCTCGGCTAGCGGATTTAGCGAGCAGTACTTC
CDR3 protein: CSAITSASGFSEQYF

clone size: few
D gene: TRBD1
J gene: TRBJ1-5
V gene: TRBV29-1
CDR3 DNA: TGCAGCGTTGCGACAGGGAGGGATCAGCCCCAGCATTTT
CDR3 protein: CSVATGRDQPQHF

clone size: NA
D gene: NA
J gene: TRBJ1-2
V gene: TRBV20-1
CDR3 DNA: TGCAGTGCCCCAGGCACCTCCGGTGGCTACACCTTC
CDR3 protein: CSAPGTSGGYTF

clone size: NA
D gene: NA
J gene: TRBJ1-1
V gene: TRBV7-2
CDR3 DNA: TGTGCCAGCAGCTTACAACAGGCCTCACTCGAAGCTTTCTTT
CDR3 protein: CASSLQQASLEAFF

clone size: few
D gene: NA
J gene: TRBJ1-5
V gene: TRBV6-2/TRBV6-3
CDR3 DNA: TGTGCCAGCAGAGACAGACAGGATAGCAATCAGCCCCAGCATTTT
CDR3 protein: CASRDRQDSNQPQHF

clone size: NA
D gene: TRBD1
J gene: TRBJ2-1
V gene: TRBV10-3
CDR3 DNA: TGTGCCATCACTCCAGGGACAGACTACAATGAGCAGTTCTTC
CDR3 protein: CAITPGTDYNEQFF

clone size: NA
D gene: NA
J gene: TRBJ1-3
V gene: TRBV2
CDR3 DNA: TGTGCCAGCAGACAGACACAGGGTTCTGGAAACACCATATATTTT
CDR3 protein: CASRQTQGSGNTIYF

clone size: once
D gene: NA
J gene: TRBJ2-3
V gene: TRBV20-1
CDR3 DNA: TGCAGTGCTGAGGACTACGCAGATACGCAGTATTTT
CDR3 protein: CSAEDYADTQYF

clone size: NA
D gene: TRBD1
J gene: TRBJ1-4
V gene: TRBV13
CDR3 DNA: TGTGCCAGCAGCCCGACAGGGGGTGAAAAACTGTTTTTT
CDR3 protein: CASSPTGGEKLFF

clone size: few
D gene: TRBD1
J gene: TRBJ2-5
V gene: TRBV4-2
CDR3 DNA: TGTGCCAGCAGCTACCTCCCCCGGGACAGGGGGGGGCAAGAGACCCAGTACTTC
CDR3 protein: CASSYLPRDRGGQETQYF

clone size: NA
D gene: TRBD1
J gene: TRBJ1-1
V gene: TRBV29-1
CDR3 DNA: TGCAGCGTCCTAGGGACAGGGAACACTGAAGCTTTCTTT
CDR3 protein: CSVLGTGNTEAFF

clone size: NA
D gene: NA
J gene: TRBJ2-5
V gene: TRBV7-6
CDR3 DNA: TGTGCCAGCAGCTTAGATTCCAGGGAGACCCAGTACTTC
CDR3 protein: CASSLDSRETQYF

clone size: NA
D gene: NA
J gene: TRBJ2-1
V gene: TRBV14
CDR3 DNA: TGTGCCAGCAGCCCGGGGGTTTCAAATGAGCAGTTCTTC
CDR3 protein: CASSPGVSNEQFF

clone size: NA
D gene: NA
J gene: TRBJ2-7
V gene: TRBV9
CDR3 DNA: TGTGCCAGCAGCGGGGGGCTAGCGGCCTACGAGCAGTACTTC
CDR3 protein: CASSGGLAAYEQYF

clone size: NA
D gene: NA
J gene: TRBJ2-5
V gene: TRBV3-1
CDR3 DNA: TGTGCCAGCAGCCAAACGCTCCGCGAGACCCAGTACTTC
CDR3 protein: CASSQTLRETQYF

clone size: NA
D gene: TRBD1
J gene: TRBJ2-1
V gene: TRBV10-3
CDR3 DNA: TGTGCCACGACCGGGACAGGGGACTTTCAGAATGAGCAGTTCTTC
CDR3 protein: CATTGTGDFQNEQFF

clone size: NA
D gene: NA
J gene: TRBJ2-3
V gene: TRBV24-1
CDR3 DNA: TGTGCCACCAGTGTCTCGGGACAAAGCACAGATACGCAGTATTTT
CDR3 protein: CATSVSGQSTDTQYF

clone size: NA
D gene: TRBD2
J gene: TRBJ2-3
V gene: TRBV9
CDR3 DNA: TGTGCCAGCAGCCTGATCCCCCTAGCGGGAGGTGAAGATACGCAGTATTTT
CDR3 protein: CASSLIPLAGGEDTQYF

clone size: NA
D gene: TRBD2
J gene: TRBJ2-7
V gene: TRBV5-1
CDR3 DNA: TGCGCCAGCAGCTTGCTAGCGGGAGGTGAGGTCGAGCAGTACTTC
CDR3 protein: CASSLLAGGEVEQYF

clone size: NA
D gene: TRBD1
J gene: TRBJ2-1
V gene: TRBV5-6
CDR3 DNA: TGTGCCAGCAGCTTGTTTGTGGACAGGGGAATAAATGAGCAGTTCTTC
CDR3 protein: CASSLFVDRGINEQFF

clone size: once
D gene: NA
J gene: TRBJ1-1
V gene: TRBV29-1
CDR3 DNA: TGCAGCGTCGCCAGGGAGAACACTGAAGCTTTCTTT
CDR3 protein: CSVARENTEAFF

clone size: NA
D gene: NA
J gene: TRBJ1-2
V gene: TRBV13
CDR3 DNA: TGTGCCAGCAGCGAGACCGGGACAAAGGCTAACTATGGCTACACCTTC
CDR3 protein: CASSETGTKANYGYTF

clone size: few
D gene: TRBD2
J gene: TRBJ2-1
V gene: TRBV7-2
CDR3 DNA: TGTGCCAGCACCCCGGGACTAGCGTGGGATGAGCAGTTCTTC
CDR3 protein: CASTPGLAWDEQFF

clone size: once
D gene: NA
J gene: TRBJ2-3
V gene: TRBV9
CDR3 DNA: TGTGCCAGCAGCGTAGACCCAGCAGGCCCCCAGGATACGCAGTATTTT
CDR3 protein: CASSVDPAGPQDTQYF

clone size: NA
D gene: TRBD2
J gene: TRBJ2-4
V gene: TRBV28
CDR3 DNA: TGTGCCGTCTACGGACTAGCGGGGGCCAAAAACATTCAGTACTTC
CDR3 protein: CAVYGLAGAKNIQYF

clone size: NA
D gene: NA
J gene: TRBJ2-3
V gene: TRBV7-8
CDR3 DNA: TGTGCCAGCTCCACGAGGGGGGCCTCAGATACGCAGTATTTT
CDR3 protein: CASSTRGASDTQYF

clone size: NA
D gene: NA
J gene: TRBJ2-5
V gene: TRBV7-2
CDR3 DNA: TGTGCCAGCAGCTTCCGGGATCTCCGGGAGACCCAGTACTTC
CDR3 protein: CASSFRDLRETQYF

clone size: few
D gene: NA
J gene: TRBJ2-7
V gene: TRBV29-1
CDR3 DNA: TGCAGCGTTGTTCTAGCGCGACCCTACGAGCAGTACTTC
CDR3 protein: CSVVLARPYEQYF

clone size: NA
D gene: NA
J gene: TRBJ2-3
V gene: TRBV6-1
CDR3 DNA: TGTGCCAGCAGTACAGACTATGGGGCAGATACGCAGTATTTT
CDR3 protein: CASSTDYGADTQYF

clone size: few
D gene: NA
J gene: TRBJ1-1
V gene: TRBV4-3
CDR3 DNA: TGCGCCAGCAGCCAACCAAGGGCGGAGGGGCGGAACACTGAAGCTTTCTTT
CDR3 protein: CASSQPRAEGRNTEAFF

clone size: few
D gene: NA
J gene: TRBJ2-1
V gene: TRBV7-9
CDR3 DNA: TGTGCCTCTTCCCTTAGCCACGCTCTGCAGTTCTTC
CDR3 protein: CASSLSHALQFF

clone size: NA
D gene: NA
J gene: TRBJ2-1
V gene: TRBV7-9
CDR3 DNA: TGTGCCTGCAGCTGGGGACTTGGAAGGGGGGGGGAGCAGTTCTTC
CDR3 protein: CACSWGLGRGGEQFF

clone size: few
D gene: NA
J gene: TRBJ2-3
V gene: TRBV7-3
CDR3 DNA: TGTGCCAGCAGCTCGGAGGGACAGTTTAGTACAGATACGCAGTATTTT
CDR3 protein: CASSSEGQFSTDTQYF

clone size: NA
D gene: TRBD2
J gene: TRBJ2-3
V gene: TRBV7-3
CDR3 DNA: TGTGCCAGCAGCTTAACGGGCGGGGGAGGACCCGGGGCAGATACGCAGTATTTT
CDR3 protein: CASSLTGGGGPGADTQYF

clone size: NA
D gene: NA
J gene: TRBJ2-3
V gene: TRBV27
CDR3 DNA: TGTGCCAGCAGTTTAGCGGGGCAGGACACAGATACGCAGTATTTT
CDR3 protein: CASSLAGQDTDTQYF

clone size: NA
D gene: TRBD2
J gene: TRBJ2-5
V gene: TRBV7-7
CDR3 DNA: TGTACCAGCAGCGCAGCCCTAGCGGGAGGGCAAGAGACCCAGTACTTC
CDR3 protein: CTSSAALAGGQETQYF

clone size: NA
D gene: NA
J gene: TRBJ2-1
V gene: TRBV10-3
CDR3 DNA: TGTGCCATCAAGGAGGGTACAGGGCTGTATGAGTTCTTC
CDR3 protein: CAIKEGTGLYEFF

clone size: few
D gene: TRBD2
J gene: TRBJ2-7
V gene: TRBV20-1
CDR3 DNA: TGCAGTGTCTCACTAGCGACCACCTACGAGCAGTACTTC
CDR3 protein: CSVSLATTYEQYF

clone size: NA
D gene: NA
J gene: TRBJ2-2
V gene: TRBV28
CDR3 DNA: TGTGCCAGCACCAGGGCGGGGTCCGGGGAGCTGTTTTTT
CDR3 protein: CASTRAGSGELFF

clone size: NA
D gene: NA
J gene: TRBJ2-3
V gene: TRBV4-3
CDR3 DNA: TGCGCCAGCAGCCAAGATATATCGGGGGGCCCAGATACGCAGTATTTT
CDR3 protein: CASSQDISGGPDTQYF

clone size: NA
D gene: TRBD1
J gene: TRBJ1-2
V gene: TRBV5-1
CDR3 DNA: TGCGCCAGCAGCCCGGCGGGGACAGGGTCGGTTGGCTACACCTTC
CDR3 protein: CASSPAGTGSVGYTF